This passage covers 27 T cell receptor beta chains from one sample sequenced in a study of shared clonotypes between healthy human individuals. Repertoires were generated with immunoSEQ multiplex PCR, while TCRdb's copy carries only in-frame clones and drops some. The top ten clones hold roughly 0.15% of a sample with 2 million to 3 million clones, roughly nine tenths of them seen once. The sequencing sample was made of naive CD4+ T cells sorted from blood. Specified subset: CD45RA+ positively selected. Source of these receptors: a man between 18 and 29 years old in good health.

The rearrangement uses TRBV20-1 and TRBJ2-1; D gene uncertain. The CDR3 sequence is 8 residues long. Germline V gives CDR1 DFQATT, CDR2 SNEGSKA (reference sequence). CDR3 nucleotides: TGCAAGGCTGGGGAGCAGTTCTTC. This encodes CKAGEQFF.

This rearrangement joins TRBV7-2 to TRBJ2-7, with D perhaps TRBD1 (5 bases). V gave up 5 bases and J gave up 5 bases, with 19 bases separating them. This CDR3 comprises 15 residues. Germline lookup yields CDR1 SGHTA and CDR2 FQGNSA. CDR3 region: CASSPQWATRDEQYF. DNA for the CDR3: TGTGCCAGCAGCCCCCAATGGGCTACCAGGGACGAGCAGTACTTC.

There are a few counts of this clone. The same CDR3 also results from other DNA sequences found in this sample. The J gene is TRBJ1-2, the V gene TRBV15; tentative D call: TRBD1 (6 bases). Germline loops: CDR1 LNHNV, CDR2 YYDKDF (reference sequence). This CDR3 region has 14 residues. Trimming cost V 0 bases and J 2 bases, with 7 bases left between them. CDR3 protein: CATSREGGNYGYTF. The DNA for the CDR3 is TGTGCCACCAGCAGAGAAGGGGGGAACTATGGCTACACCTTC.

The chain couples TRBV2 to TRBJ1-6; TRBD1 agrees at 7 bases. Trimming removed 2 bases from V and 13 bases from J; junction bases left unmatched: 11. The CDR3 is 15 residues long. Germline lookup yields CDR1 SNHLY and CDR2 FYNNEI. The CDR3 region is CASSEREQGILPLHF. CDR3 sequence (DNA): TGTGCCAGCAGTGAACGGGAACAGGGGATCCTTCCCCTCCACTTT.

CDR3 DNA: TGTGCCAGCAGCAAACTAGCGGGGGGCCCCTACGAGCAGTACTTC. Amino acids: CASSKLAGGPYEQYF. The gene calls are TRBV7-2 and TRBJ2-7; 12 bases are a match to TRBD2. The trim removed 5 bases at V and 2 bases at J, leaving 4 bases unmatched. Looked up from germline, CDR1 is SGHTA and CDR2 is FQGNSA. The length of the CDR3 is 15 residues. The variable domain in full, with the rest retrieved from reference TRBV7-2 and TRBJ2-7, is GAGVSQSPSNKVTEKGKDVELRCDPISGHTALYWYRQSLGQGLEFLIYFQGNSAPDKSGLPSDRFSAERTGGSVSTLTIQRTQQEDSAVYLCASSKLAGGPYEQYFGPGTRLTVT.

The genes are TRBV7-3 and TRBJ2-5; 11 nucleotides line up with TRBD2. Trimming removed 2 bases from V and 9 bases from J; junction bases left unmatched: 5. CDR3 length: 14 amino acids. In germline, CDR1 is SGHTA, CDR2 FQGTGA. The CDR3 protein is CASSLVGSGGAQYF. In DNA form, the CDR3 reads TGTGCCAGCAGCTTAGTTGGTAGCGGGGGGGCCCAGTACTTC.

The rearrangement links TRBV19 to TRBJ2-3; TRBD2 agrees at 12 bases. The CDR3 extends over 16 amino acids. The ends lost 3 bases at V and 4 bases at J; junction bases unmatched: 5. Germline CDR1 and CDR2: LNHDA and SQIVND (reference sequence). The CDR3 DNA sequence: TGTGCCAGTAGTATCGGACTAGCGGGATTATCAGATACGCAGTATTTT. The encoded protein is CASSIGLAGLSDTQYF. The full variable domain, rest sourced from reference TRBV19 and TRBJ2-3, is DGGITQSPKYLFRKEGQNVTLSCEQNLNHDAMYWYRQDPGQGLRLIYYSQIVNDFQKGDIAEGYSVSREKKESFPLTVTSAQKNPTAFYLCASSIGLAGLSDTQYFGPGTRLTVL.

This chain uses TRBV28 with TRBJ2-3; D possibly corresponds to TRBD2 (6 bases). The CDR3 is 15 amino acids. The germline V gene encodes CDR1 MDHEN and CDR2 SYDVKM. V shed 3 bases and J shed 7 bases, with 17 bases lying between them. The CDR3 nucleotides read TGTGCCAGCAGTTTCACACCGGGAGAAAAATATACGCAGTATTTT. Amino acids: CASSFTPGEKYTQYF. The entire variable domain, with the rest obtained from reference TRBV28 and TRBJ2-3, is as follows: DVKVTQSSRYLVKRTGEKVFLECVQDMDHENMFWYRQDPGLGLRLIYFSYDVKMKEKGDIPEGYSVSREKKERFSLILESASTNQTSMYLCASSFTPGEKYTQYFGPGTRLTVL.

The chain recombines TRBV10-3 with TRBJ2-7; D is possibly TRBD1 (6 bases). CDR3 size: 14 residues. CDR1 and CDR2 from the germline V gene are ENHRY and SYGVKD. The V end was cut by 3 bases, the J end by 2 bases, with 11 bases between. CDR3 protein: CAISDQGRTYEQYF. The CDR3 DNA sequence: TGTGCCATCAGTGATCAGGGGCGCACCTACGAGCAGTACTTC.

The chain has TRBV5-1 and TRBJ2-1; 12 bases are a match to TRBD2. Germline CDR1 reads SGHRS; CDR2 reads YFSETQ. The CDR3 has 17 residues. V lost 0 bases to trimming and J lost 2 bases; unmatched junction nucleotides: 3. CDR3 region: CASSLAASGRAYNEQFF. The CDR3 bases are TGCGCCAGCAGCTTGGCCGCTAGCGGGAGGGCCTACAATGAGCAGTTCTTC. Drawing the rest from reference TRBV5-1 and TRBJ2-1, the complete variable domain is KAGVTQTPRYLIKTRGQQVTLSCSPISGHRSVSWYQQTPGQGLQFLFEYFSETQRNKGNFPGRFSGRQFSNSRSEMNVSTLELGDSALYLCASSLAASGRAYNEQFFGPGTRLTVL.

The CDR3, as DNA: TGTGCCAGCAGCCAACGACAGGGAAAGACTAATGAAAAACTGTTTTTT. Its protein is CASSQRQGKTNEKLFF. The chain employs TRBV2 and TRBJ1-4, with TRBD1 matching over 7 bases. CDR1 SNHLY and CDR2 FYNNEI come from the germline V gene. CDR3 length: 16 residues. V was pared by 6 bases and J by 2 bases, with 9 bases of the junction left unmatched. Full variable domain (missing parts from reference TRBV2 and TRBJ1-4): EPEVTQTPSHQVTQMGQEVILRCVPISNHLYFYWYRQILGQKVEFLVSFYNNEISEKSEIFDDQFSVERPDGSNFTLKIRSTKLEDSAMYFCASSQRQGKTNEKLFFGSGTQLSVL.

The rearrangement joins TRBV15 to TRBJ2-5; no definite D call. The CDR3 extends over 14 amino acids. Trimming pared 0 bases from V and 4 bases from J, leaving 9 bases between. The V gene's germline CDR1 is LNHNV and CDR2 YYDKDF (reference sequence). The CDR3, as DNA: TGTGCCACCAGCAGAGATCTTGGATCAGAGACCCAGTACTTC. Protein: CATSRDLGSETQYF.

This chain links TRBV6-5 with TRBJ2-5; 7 bases line up with TRBD1. After removal of 2 bases from V and 14 bases from J, the junction contained 5 bases not matched to a gene. Germline V gene sequence: CDR1 MNHEY, CDR2 SVGAGI. CDR3 size: 11 residues. CDR3 sequence (DNA): TGTGCCAGCAGTTACCTGGACAGGAGTTACTTC. This translates into CASSYLDRSYF.

The V call is TRBV27, the J call TRBJ2-7; 7 bases agree with TRBD2. Germline lookup yields CDR1 MNHEY and CDR2 SMNVEV (reference sequence). V gave up 5 bases and J gave up 4 bases; unmatched junction bases: 11. The CDR3 contains 15 residues. CDR3 sequence (DNA): TGTGCCAGCAGTCCCCCCGGGACTATTGGGTACGAGCAGTACTTC. Translated: CASSPPGTIGYEQYF.

This chain connects TRBV30 to TRBJ2-5; the D is unclear. The J call may be mistaken, given a closer DNA end match to TRBJ2-7. Germline V gene data show CDR1 as GTSNPN and CDR2 as SVGIG (reference sequence). This CDR3 is 14 amino acids long. The CDR3 loop reads CAWGYTYGAGEQYF. In DNA, the CDR3 is TGTGCCTGGGGTTACACCTACGGTGCCGGCGAGCAGTACTTC.

J is TRBJ1-2 and V is TRBV5-1; the D is unclear. Trimming took 0 bases from V and 3 from J, leaving 6 bases between them. This CDR3 is built from 13 residues. Germline V lookup: CDR1 SGHRS, CDR2 YFSETQ. In DNA, the CDR3 is TGCGCCAGCAGCTTGGGAATAGACTATGGCTACACCTTC. Its protein product is CASSLGIDYGYTF.

This chain uses TRBV6-6 with TRBJ1-5; no definite D call. The germline V gene has CDR1 MNHNY and CDR2 SVGAGI (reference sequence). This CDR3 is 16 amino acids long. With 0 bases removed from V and 1 base from J, the gap between germline ends came to 10 bases. As DNA, the CDR3 is TGTGCCAGCAGTTACTCGATAGGCGTGAGCAATCAGCCCCAGCATTTT. Residues: CASSYSIGVSNQPQHF.

The rearrangement joins TRBV28 to TRBJ1-5; unclear D gene. Germline CDR1 reads MDHEN; CDR2 reads SYDVKM. V was cut by 2 bases and J by 3 bases, with 11 bases left in between. The CDR3 spans 15 residues. The CDR3 loop is CASSLIWVPNQPQHF. The CDR3 nucleotides are TGTGCCAGCAGTTTAATCTGGGTCCCCAATCAGCCCCAGCATTTT.

The chain couples TRBV2 to TRBJ2-6; D is unclear. The CDR3 contains 15 residues. Germline assignment: CDR1 SNHLY and CDR2 FYNNEI. Trimming stripped 5 bases from V and 2 bases from J, with 10 bases between. DNA for the CDR3: TGTGCCAGCAGTAATCTAGGGACTGGGGCCAACGTCCTGACTTTC. It encodes CASSNLGTGANVLTF.

The chain combines TRBV5-1 with TRBJ1-1, with TRBD1 matching over 7 bases. CDR3 length equals 17 residues. Germline V gives CDR1 SGHRS, CDR2 YFSETQ. Trimming took 1 base from V and 1 from J; bases not matched to a gene: 10. The CDR3 spells CASSLFFLGQANTEAFF. CDR3 sequence (DNA): TGCGCCAGCAGCTTGTTTTTCCTTGGACAGGCGAACACTGAAGCTTTCTTT. Using reference TRBV5-1 and TRBJ1-1 for the parts outside the CDR3, the full variable domain is KAGVTQTPRYLIKTRGQQVTLSCSPISGHRSVSWYQQTPGQGLQFLFEYFSETQRNKGNFPGRFSGRQFSNSRSEMNVSTLELGDSALYLCASSLFFLGQANTEAFFGQGTRLTVV.

The chain has TRBV4-1 and TRBJ1-6; D unclear. Germline V gene sequence: CDR1 MGHRA, CDR2 YSYEKL. Trimming took off 0 bases at V and 10 bases at J, with 10 bases between the two ends. The CDR3 is made up of 14 amino acids. CDR3 nucleotides: TGCGCCAGCAGCCAAGAGGCCGGAAGATCACCCCTCCACTTT. Protein product: CASSQEAGRSPLHF.

The J gene is TRBJ1-4, the V gene TRBV4-1; 8 positions match TRBD1. Germline CDR1 reads MGHRA; CDR2 reads YSYEKL. The length of the CDR3 is 17 residues. Unmatched junction bases numbered 8, after V lost 5 bases and J lost 0 bases. CDR3 nucleotide sequence: TGCGCCAGCAGCGAACAGGGGGGGACTTCAACTAATGAAAAACTGTTTTTT. Its protein product is CASSEQGGTSTNEKLFF.

Points on this clone: Within the sample, other DNA sequences also encode this same CDR3. The J gene is TRBJ1-1, the V gene TRBV20-1, with D maybe TRBD1 (5 bases). V lost 6 bases and J lost 1, with 6 bases in between. The CDR3 extends over 11 amino acids. The germline gives CDR1 DFQATT, CDR2 SNEGSKA (reference sequence). CDR3 protein: CSAGENTEAFF. The CDR3 DNA reads as TGCAGTGCGGGGGAGAACACTGAAGCTTTCTTT.

V gene TRBV29-1 combines with J gene TRBJ2-3; D is possibly TRBD2 (5 bases). CDR1 is SQVTM and CDR2 is ANQGSEA in the germline V gene. This CDR3 has 13 amino acids. Between the trimmed V and J ends, which lost 3 bases and 2 bases, there was a span of 9 bases. In DNA, the CDR3 is TGCAGCGTTGATGTCGGGAACACAGATACGCAGTATTTT. It codes for CSVDVGNTDTQYF.

The chain is built from TRBV6-5 and TRBJ1-1, with D possibly being TRBD1 (6 bases). In germline, CDR1 is MNHEY, CDR2 SVGAGI. CDR3 length: 12 amino acids. V lost 8 bases, J lost 4 bases, and 11 bases lay in between. CDR3 nucleotides: TGTGCCAGCCACAGGGCGGGCACTGAAGCTTTCTTT. The encoded protein is CASHRAGTEAFF.

V and J are TRBV5-1 and TRBJ1-3, with unresolved D. Per the germline V gene, CDR1 is SGHRS and CDR2 is YFSETQ. CDR3 size: 13 residues. V was pared by 5 bases and J by 3 bases, with 9 bases between. CDR3 in DNA: TGCGCCAGCAGTGAGGGCTTTGGAAACACCATATATTTT. The encoded protein is CASSEGFGNTIYF.

This clone was recorded once. V gene TRBV30 combines with J gene TRBJ2-7; the D is unclear. This CDR3 comprises 12 residues. Per germline, CDR1 GTSNPN and CDR2 SVGIG (reference sequence). Trimming left V 4 bases short and J 1 base short, with 8 bases between. The CDR3 reads CAWTAASYEQYF. The CDR3 nucleotides are TGTGCCTGGACCGCGGCTTCCTACGAGCAGTACTTC.